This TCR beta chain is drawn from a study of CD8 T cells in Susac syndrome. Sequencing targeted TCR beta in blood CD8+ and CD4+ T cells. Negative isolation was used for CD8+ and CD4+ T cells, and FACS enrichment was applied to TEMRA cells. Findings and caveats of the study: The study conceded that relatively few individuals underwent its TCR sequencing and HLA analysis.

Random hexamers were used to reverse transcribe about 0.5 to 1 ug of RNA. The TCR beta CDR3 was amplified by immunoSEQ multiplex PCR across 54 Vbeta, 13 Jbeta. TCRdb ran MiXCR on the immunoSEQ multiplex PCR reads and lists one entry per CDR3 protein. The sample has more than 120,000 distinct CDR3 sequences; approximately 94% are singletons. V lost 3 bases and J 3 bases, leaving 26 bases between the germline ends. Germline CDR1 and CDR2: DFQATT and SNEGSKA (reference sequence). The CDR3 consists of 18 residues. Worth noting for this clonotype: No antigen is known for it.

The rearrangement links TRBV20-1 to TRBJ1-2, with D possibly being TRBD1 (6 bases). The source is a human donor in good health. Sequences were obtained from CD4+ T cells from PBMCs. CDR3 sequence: CSASQFREGDLSDYGYTF. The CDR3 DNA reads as TGCAGTGCTAGTCAGTTCAGGGAGGGGGATTTATCGGACTATGGCTACACCTTC.